This entry describes one T cell receptor (beta chain). There is no known antigen for this receptor. The sample holds no much larger clone one base away, and base qualities are not on file. The sample's time point label, in plain terms: cells obtained before transplantation from donor or recipient. CD3+CD4+ and CD3+CD8+ populations were FACS-sorted from unstimulated pre-transplant donor and recipient cells taken from spleen or lymph nodes. This entry comes from a study of graft-versus-host responses after intestinal transplantation (dated by TCRdb to the early 2020s). Concerning the study at large: Recipients received multivisceral, liver-intestinal, or isolated intestinal transplants. To identify alloreactive clones, pre-transplant mixed lymphocyte reaction products were sequenced and compared with unstimulated pre-transplant donor and recipient T cells. A cohort of 24 intestinal transplant recipients, including one retransplant, was enrolled, and 3 patients lacking pretransplant specimens were excluded. A peak of at least 4% donor T cells among recipient peripheral blood mononuclear cells was the definition used for donor T cell macrochimerism. Rather than being sequenced by the commercial service, samples from three later patients were sequenced in-house on an Illumina MiSeq and processed with MiXCR. Every recipient was given anti-thymocyte globulin induction, then maintenance tacrolimus and steroids for roughly 3 years. After intestinal transplantation, graft-versus-host and host-versus-graft alloreactive T cell clones were followed in the graft, circulation and bone marrow using bulk TCR-beta CDR3 sequencing. On the study overall, not on this receptor specifically: GvH clones were detected in recipient bone marrow, and some appeared earlier in ileal mucosa or blood, consistent with an intestinal mucosal origin. In patients with donor T cell macrochimerism, the allografts had high GvH to HvG T cell clonal ratios. Peak levels of circulating GvH clones were associated with declines in HvG clones early after transplant. The conclusions were limited by the relatively low number and heterogeneity of the intestinal transplant patients.

Library prep was done by the immunoSEQ multiplex PCR assay. For most patients, genomic DNA was isolated with the Qiagen DNeasy Blood and Tissue Kit and sent frozen to Adaptive Biotechnologies for TCR sequencing. High-throughput TCR-beta CDR3 sequencing of genomic DNA from most patients was performed by Adaptive Biotechnologies. Turning to the authors' computational methods: TCR sequencing data were retrieved from Adaptive's ImmunoSEQ software for 15 to 20 patients, whereas a few other patients were processed with MiXCR and VDJtools. CD4 versus CD8 sorting errors were corrected by removing sequences found in both subsets at a frequency ratio below 5:1. CDR3 nucleotide sequences shared by donor and recipient were removed because the origin of these sequences could not be assigned. At least 2-fold expansion over unstimulated cells and a minimum CFSE-low frequency of 0.002% (template counts) or 0.001% (read counts) were required for clones to be classified as alloreactive. Mappable clones were those detected in sequenced pre-transplant spleen, lymph node, or MLR CFSE-low populations of the donor or recipient. The cumulative frequency of alloreactive clones was calculated as a percentage of all sequences, weighted by copy number. TCRdb limited this immuneACCESS table to in-frame rearrangements with V and J called. A share of clones is missing; checked studies link under half to unresolved V genes, and the rest is unexplained. V, J and clone size were drawn from that table, and D and trimming were deduced from the DNA. A total of about 41,000 clones appear in this sample, 95% of them only once. The ten largest clones represent about 0.55% of the sample.

The CDR3, cysteine through phenylalanine, is 16 amino acids long. Solely the CDR3 DNA is kept, with 48 bases framed from the first base. Trimming costs V 1 base and J 5 bases, and their ends lie 19 bases apart. The germline V gene gives CDR1 as SGHDT and CDR2 as YYEEEE. Sequencing was performed on unstimulated CD8+ T cells sorted from spleen or lymph node cells, taken before transplant. The chain was built from TRBV5-6 and TRBJ2-7; matching of 5 bases hints at TRBD2 as the D gene. The clonotype originates from a human donor who was the organ donor for an intestinal transplant. The bases are TGTGCCAGCAGCTTGCTCGGGAAAACCCTCTCTGACGAGCAGTACTTC. This yields the protein CASSLLGKTLSDEQYF.